The rows below give T cell receptor beta chains drawn from one sample of a study of long-term antiretroviral therapy in people with HIV. Produced via immunoSEQ multiplex PCR; TCRdb's table is partial and in-frame only. Of approximately 22,000 clones in the sample, around 80% were seen once. The source material was unsorted PBMCs, sampled 0.5 years before starting antiretroviral therapy. The receptors come from a man in his forties with HIV. CDR3s include the opening cysteine and the closing phenylalanine or tryptophan. The D gene is left open where the match is weak. The size entry is marked missing in some rows and otherwise reads once, few, many or a size class.

D: NA
J: TRBJ2-5
size: NA
V: TRBV28
CDR3: CASSLDPGRGETQYF
DNA: TGTGCCAGCAGTTTAGATCCAGGTCGGGGAGAGACCCAGTACTTC

D: NA
J: TRBJ2-7
size: NA
V: TRBV11-2
CDR3: CASSLTDSYEQYF
DNA: TGTGCCAGCAGCCTAACAGATTCCTACGAGCAGTACTTC

D: NA
J: TRBJ1-2
size: few
V: TRBV7-2
CDR3: CASSLGWAGPGGYTF
DNA: TGTGCCAGCAGCTTAGGGTGGGCGGGGCCGGGGGGCTACACCTTC

D: TRBD1
J: TRBJ2-7
size: NA
V: TRBV11-2
CDR3: CASSLDVGGDEQYF
DNA: TGTGCCAGCAGCTTAGATGTAGGGGGCGACGAGCAGTACTTC

D: NA
J: TRBJ2-3
size: NA
V: TRBV15
CDR3: CATSRDLVEGDTQYF
DNA: TGTGCCACCAGCAGAGATCTCGTAGAGGGAGATACGCAGTATTTT

D: NA
J: TRBJ2-7
size: NA
V: TRBV19
CDR3: CASSIFGVHEQYF
DNA: TGTGCCAGTAGTATCTTCGGGGTCCACGAGCAGTACTTC

D: NA
J: TRBJ2-7
size: NA
V: TRBV7-9
CDR3: CASMPLSYEQYF
DNA: TGTGCCTCAATGCCGCTGAGTTACGAGCAGTACTTC

D: TRBD1
J: TRBJ1-5
size: NA
V: TRBV2
CDR3: CASSVAGTGSWSNQPQHF
DNA: TGTGCCAGCAGTGTCGCTGGGACAGGGAGTTGGAGCAATCAGCCCCAGCATTTT

D: NA
J: TRBJ2-7
size: NA
V: TRBV6-5
CDR3: CASSYRGRSSYEQYF
DNA: TGTGCCAGCAGTTACAGAGGACGGAGCTCCTACGAGCAGTACTTC

D: NA
J: TRBJ2-5
size: NA
V: TRBV5-1
CDR3: CASSLGAVSQETQYF
DNA: TGCGCCAGCAGCTTGGGTGCCGTTTCACAGGAGACCCAGTACTTC

D: NA
J: TRBJ1-2
size: once
V: TRBV11-2
CDR3: CASSWVMTGGSGGYTF
DNA: TGTGCCAGCAGCTGGGTCATGACCGGGGGTAGTGGTGGCTACACCTTC

D: TRBD1
J: TRBJ2-7
size: NA
V: TRBV5-1
CDR3: CASSLVPDREYEQYF
DNA: TGCGCCAGCAGCTTGGTTCCGGACAGGGAGTACGAGCAGTACTTC

D: NA
J: TRBJ2-7
size: once
V: TRBV7-9
CDR3: CASSFGGREQYF
DNA: TGTGCCAGCAGCTTTGGGGGGCGCGAGCAGTACTTC

D: NA
J: TRBJ1-5
size: NA
V: TRBV5-1
CDR3: CASSLITGPDQPQHF
DNA: TGCGCCAGCAGCTTGATAACAGGGCCGGATCAGCCCCAGCATTTT

D: TRBD1
J: TRBJ1-6
size: NA
V: TRBV5-5
CDR3: CASLDRETYNSPLHF
DNA: TGTGCCAGCCTCGACAGGGAGACCTATAATTCACCCCTCCACTTT

D: NA
J: TRBJ1-5
size: NA
V: TRBV28
CDR3: CASRRHGNQPQHF
DNA: TGTGCCAGCAGAAGACACGGCAATCAGCCCCAGCATTTT

D: TRBD2
J: TRBJ2-3
size: NA
V: TRBV10-2
CDR3: CASSTAGSTDTQYF
DNA: TGCGCCAGCAGTACAGCGGGGTCCACAGATACGCAGTATTTT

D: TRBD1
J: TRBJ1-6
size: NA
V: TRBV27
CDR3: CASPGTVDNSPLHF
DNA: TGTGCCAGTCCCGGGACAGTAGATAATTCACCCCTCCACTTT

D: NA
J: TRBJ1-2
size: once
V: TRBV11-2
CDR3: CASSLRGGASYTF
DNA: TGTGCCAGCAGCTTAAGGGGGGGGGCGAGCTACACCTTC

D: NA
J: TRBJ2-1
size: NA
V: TRBV27
CDR3: CASSLLLADEQFF
DNA: TGTGCCAGCAGTTTATTACTGGCAGACGAGCAGTTCTTC

D: NA
J: TRBJ2-7
size: NA
V: TRBV7-8
CDR3: CASSSVSGLRYEQYF
DNA: TGTGCCAGCAGCTCCGTCAGTGGGCTGCGCTACGAGCAGTACTTC

D: TRBD1
J: TRBJ1-1
size: once
V: TRBV5-1
CDR3: CASTRGVQGAEAFF
DNA: TGCGCCAGCACCCGGGGGGTACAGGGGGCTGAAGCTTTCTTT

D: TRBD1
J: TRBJ2-7
size: NA
V: TRBV6-5
CDR3: CATRTGDSYEQYF
DNA: TGTGCCACCAGGACAGGGGACTCCTACGAGCAGTACTTC

D: TRBD2
J: TRBJ2-5
size: few
V: TRBV7-7
CDR3: CASSLARPSGGAETQYF
DNA: TGTGCTAGCAGCTTAGCGCGCCCTAGCGGGGGGGCAGAGACCCAGTACTTC

D: NA
J: TRBJ2-5
size: NA
V: TRBV11-2
CDR3: CASSLVHTYQETQYF
DNA: TGTGCCAGCAGCTTAGTACACACTTACCAAGAGACCCAGTACTTC

D: TRBD2
J: TRBJ2-3
size: NA
V: TRBV6-1
CDR3: CASRDGGGDTQYF
DNA: TGTGCCAGCAGGGACGGGGGGGGAGATACGCAGTATTTT

D: NA
J: TRBJ1-4
size: NA
V: TRBV28
CDR3: CASSLSRGSGPFNEKLFF
DNA: TGTGCCAGCAGTTTAAGTCGCGGGAGTGGCCCTTTTAATGAAAAACTGTTTTTT

D: NA
J: TRBJ2-1
size: NA
V: TRBV19
CDR3: CASSIDRGLDEQFF
DNA: TGTGCCAGTAGTATAGATCGCGGTCTCGATGAGCAGTTCTTC

D: NA
J: TRBJ1-2
size: NA
V: TRBV29-1
CDR3: CSGLSGANYGYTF
DNA: TGCAGCGGATTGAGTGGGGCTAACTATGGCTACACCTTC

D: NA
J: TRBJ1-5
size: NA
V: TRBV5-5
CDR3: CASSLRFWNQPQHF
DNA: TGTGCCAGCAGCTTAAGATTTTGGAATCAGCCCCAGCATTTT

D: NA
J: TRBJ1-5
size: NA
V: TRBV2
CDR3: CASSEMGGRVDQPQHF
DNA: TGTGCCAGCAGTGAAATGGGGGGGCGGGTTGATCAGCCCCAGCATTTT

D: NA
J: TRBJ2-1
size: NA
V: TRBV2
CDR3: CASSTFGSFSYNEQFF
DNA: TGTGCCAGCAGTACCTTCGGGTCCTTCTCCTACAATGAGCAGTTCTTC

D: NA
J: TRBJ2-5
size: NA
V: TRBV5-1
CDR3: CASSLEGLQETQYF
DNA: TGCGCCAGCAGCTTGGAGGGACTGCAAGAGACCCAGTACTTC

D: TRBD1
J: TRBJ1-2
size: once
V: TRBV11-2
CDR3: CASSLERGRTNYGYTF
DNA: TGTGCCAGCAGCTTGGAAAGGGGGCGAACAAACTATGGCTACACCTTC

D: NA
J: TRBJ2-1
size: NA
V: TRBV2
CDR3: CASRVVLNDNEQFF
DNA: TGTGCCAGCAGGGTAGTTCTCAACGACAATGAGCAGTTCTTC

D: TRBD2
J: TRBJ2-7
size: NA
V: TRBV4-3
CDR3: CASSLLAGGYEQYF
DNA: TGCGCCAGCAGCCTCTTAGCGGGGGGCTACGAGCAGTACTTC

D: NA
J: TRBJ1-6
size: few
V: TRBV2
CDR3: CASRAGDNSPLHF
DNA: TGTGCCAGCAGGGCAGGGGACAATTCACCCCTCCACTTT

D: NA
J: TRBJ1-1
size: NA
V: TRBV19
CDR3: CASSPPGLNTEAFF
DNA: TGTGCCAGTAGCCCGCCGGGGCTGAACACTGAAGCTTTCTTT

D: TRBD1
J: TRBJ2-1
size: NA
V: TRBV27
CDR3: CASSPGTAEDNYNEQFF
DNA: TGTGCCAGCAGTCCCGGGACAGCGGAGGACAATTACAATGAGCAGTTCTTC

D: NA
J: TRBJ1-5
size: NA
V: TRBV6-1
CDR3: CASSFNRDQPQHF
DNA: TGTGCCAGCAGCTTTAACAGAGATCAGCCCCAGCATTTT

D: NA
J: TRBJ2-2
size: NA
V: TRBV2
CDR3: CASRNTDLDTGELFF
DNA: TGTGCCAGCAGAAACACGGATTTGGACACCGGGGAGCTGTTTTTT

D: NA
J: TRBJ2-2
size: NA
V: TRBV7-2
CDR3: CASRSRRGYRGELFF
DNA: TGTGCCAGCAGATCAAGAAGGGGGTACAGGGGGGAGCTGTTTTTT

D: NA
J: TRBJ2-1
size: NA
V: TRBV7-6
CDR3: CASSSLGGSEQFF
DNA: TGTGCCAGCAGCTCGCTAGGAGGGTCGGAGCAGTTCTTC

D: NA
J: TRBJ2-7
size: few
V: TRBV5-5
CDR3: CASSLGYEQYF
DNA: TGTGCCAGCAGCTTGGGGTACGAGCAGTACTTC

D: NA
J: TRBJ1-6
size: once
V: TRBV2
CDR3: CASSLQGPLYNSPLHF
DNA: TGTGCCAGCAGTCTCCAGGGGCCCCTCTATAATTCACCCCTCCACTTT

D: NA
J: TRBJ1-1
size: NA
V: TRBV20-1
CDR3: CSASRDTEAFF
DNA: TGCAGTGCTAGTCGGGACACTGAAGCTTTCTTT

D: TRBD1
J: TRBJ1-4
size: NA
V: TRBV27
CDR3: CASSSDTVTGGKLFF
DNA: TGTGCCAGCAGTTCCGACACCGTGACAGGGGGCAAACTGTTTTTT

D: NA
J: TRBJ2-2
size: NA
V: TRBV5-1
CDR3: CASSLGLTELFF
DNA: TGCGCCAGCAGCTTGGGGTTGACGGAGCTGTTTTTT

D: TRBD2
J: TRBJ2-3
size: NA
V: TRBV7-2
CDR3: CASSSKPSGGVTDTQYF
DNA: TGTGCCAGCAGCTCCAAACCTAGCGGGGGGGTCACAGATACGCAGTATTTT

D: NA
J: TRBJ2-7
size: NA
V: TRBV7-6
CDR3: CASSSQGHEQYF
DNA: TGTGCCAGCAGCTCACAGGGCCACGAGCAGTACTTC

D: NA
J: TRBJ1-1
size: few
V: TRBV29-1
CDR3: CSVLERAPRTLNTEAFF
DNA: TGCAGCGTCCTTGAAAGAGCACCTCGGACCCTGAACACTGAAGCTTTCTTT